These 32 T cell receptor beta chains originate from one sample sequenced in a study of cytomegalovirus exposure and HLA in healthy donors. Both 60 Vbeta primers and 13 Jbeta primers went into the PCR. Here immunoSEQ multiplex PCR was the method, and the copy in TCRdb shows in-frame clones only, minus some. The sample consists of 150,000 to 200,000 clones, more than 75% of them appearing once. Sequencing was performed on PBMCs. These receptor sequences come from a man aged 25 to 40 in good health and CMV-seropositive.

The chain uses TRBV7-9 and TRBJ2-7; 7 bases match TRBD1. In germline, CDR1 is SEHNR, CDR2 FQNEAQ (reference sequence). This CDR3 comprises 14 residues. With V trimmed by 5 bases and J by 3 bases, 7 bases remained unmatched. CDR3 sequence reads: CASSLTRDSYEQYF. As DNA, the CDR3 is TGTGCCAGCAGCCTAACTAGGGACAGCTACGAGCAGTACTTC.

The chain couples TRBV11-2 to TRBJ2-3; weak D call: TRBD2 (5 bases). The CDR3 is 16 residues long. V was clipped by 5 bases and J by 1 base, with 16 bases between them. Germline loops: CDR1 SGHAT, CDR2 FQNNGV. The CDR3 sequence is CASSERAWRGTDTQYF. The CDR3 DNA reads as TGTGCCAGCAGCGAAAGAGCGTGGCGGGGCACAGATACGCAGTATTTT.

This clone was recorded once. The chain combines TRBV25-1 with TRBJ2-1, with 9 nucleotides matching TRBD1. Germline V lookup: CDR1 MGHDK, CDR2 SYGVNS. The junction had 4 bases not matched to a gene; V was cut back by 4 bases and J by 9 bases. The CDR3 has 13 amino acids. CDR3 sequence: CASSGQGDGEQFF. CDR3 coding DNA: TGTGCCAGCAGTGGACAGGGGGACGGTGAGCAGTTCTTC.

The chain joins TRBV29-1 to TRBJ1-1; weak D call: TRBD1 (5 bases). Trimming took off 4 bases at V and 1 base at J, with 16 bases between the two ends. The germline CDR1 and CDR2 sequences are SQVTM and ANQGSEA. The CDR3 has 15 amino acids. The CDR3 region is CSVGGWEVTNTEAFF. For the CDR3, the DNA is TGCAGCGTTGGGGGGTGGGAGGTGACGAACACTGAAGCTTTCTTT.

V gene TRBV7-9 combines with J gene TRBJ2-2, with D possibly TRBD1 on 5 matching bases. V lost 6 bases to trimming and J lost 2 bases, with 10 bases between them. CDR1 SEHNR and CDR2 FQNEAQ come from the germline V gene (reference sequence). The CDR3 is made up of 14 amino acids. In DNA, the CDR3 is TGTGCCAGCAGGCAGGGCCGCAACACCGGGGAGCTGTTTTTT. This encodes CASRQGRNTGELFF.

This clone appeared a single time. The J gene is TRBJ1-1, the V gene TRBV11-2; D is uncertain. CDR3 size: 14 residues. CDR1 SGHAT and CDR2 FQNNGV come from the germline V gene. The V end lost 5 bases, the J end lost 0 bases, and 10 bases lay between the germline ends. The CDR3 region is CASSRLAMNTEAFF. The CDR3 coding sequence is TGTGCCAGCAGCCGTCTGGCCATGAACACTGAAGCTTTCTTT.

V and J are TRBV27 and TRBJ1-5; the D is unclear. Per the germline V gene, CDR1 is MNHEY and CDR2 is SMNVEV (reference sequence). CDR3 length: 13 amino acids. Trimming cost V 3 bases and J 3 bases, with 6 bases left between them. CDR3 bases: TGTGCCAGCAGTTTCGGGTACAATCAGCCCCAGCATTTT. Protein sequence: CASSFGYNQPQHF.

J is TRBJ2-7 and V is TRBV1; the table's D call of TRBD2 was not tested on the DNA. TRBV1 is given as a pseudogene. CDR3 length: 13 amino acids. In DNA form, the CDR3 reads TGCACCAGCAGCGGCCGACTAGCCACCGAGCAGTACGTC. Its translation: CTSSGRLATEQYV.

The gene calls are TRBV15 and TRBJ1-4; maybe TRBD1 (5 bases). Looked up from germline, CDR1 is LNHNV and CDR2 is YYDKDF (reference sequence). V dropped 0 bases and J dropped 8 bases, with 16 bases sitting between them. The CDR3 sequence is 16 residues long. The CDR3: CATSRETGRGLEKLFF. CDR3 in DNA: TGTGCCACCAGCAGAGAGACGGGTCGGGGGTTGGAAAAACTGTTTTTT.

V and J are TRBV19 and TRBJ1-3; 8 bases fit TRBD1. Per the germline V gene, CDR1 is LNHDA and CDR2 is SQIVND (reference sequence). This CDR3 spans 16 amino acids. The junction had 3 bases not matched to a gene; V was cut back by 0 bases and J by 2 bases. CDR3 in DNA: TGTGCCAGTAGTATAGAGGCCAGGGGGCCTGGAAACACCATATATTTT. Protein product: CASSIEARGPGNTIYF.

Concerning this clone itself: A read error may account for a junction end that differs from germline. The chain uses TRBV7-2 and TRBJ2-3; TRBD2 matches 12 bases. The CDR3 runs to 18 residues. Germline-derived CDR1 and CDR2 are SGHTA and FQGNSA. This CDR3 reads CVSSLALAGGDVVYTQYF. The DNA for the CDR3 is TGTGTCAGCAGCTTGGCACTAGCGGGAGGCGATGTCGTTTATACGCAGTATTTT.

The chain uses TRBV11-2 and TRBJ2-2, with 8 bases identical to TRBD2. This CDR3 spans 15 amino acids. Unmatched junction bases numbered 8, after V lost 4 bases and J lost 7 bases. Germline V gene sequence: CDR1 SGHAT, CDR2 FQNNGV. DNA of the CDR3: TGTGCCAGCAGCTACTATAGCGGGACTGGCGGGGAGCTGTTTTTT. Its protein is CASSYYSGTGGELFF.

The chain recombines TRBV7-2 with TRBJ1-2; D perhaps matches TRBD1 (5 bases). The germline V gene has CDR1 SGHTA and CDR2 FQGNSA. Trimming took off 5 bases at V and 2 bases at J, with 9 bases between the two ends. CDR3 length: 13 amino acids. The CDR3 region is CASSPTGNYGYTF. The CDR3 DNA sequence: TGTGCCAGCAGCCCTACAGGAAACTATGGCTACACCTTC.

The chain employs TRBV10-3 and TRBJ2-1; D is possibly TRBD2 (5 bases). This CDR3 is built from 13 residues. Germline V CDR1 and CDR2: ENHRY, SYGVKD. The germline V and J ends were trimmed by 7 bases and 4 bases, with 11 bases remaining between them. CDR3 sequence: CAIKGLEYNEQFF. CDR3 DNA sequence: TGTGCCATCAAAGGACTGGAGTACAATGAGCAGTTCTTC.

The chain uses TRBV6-5 and TRBJ1-5, with D perhaps matching TRBD1 (5 bases). The CDR3 loop spans 15 amino acids. The germline V gene encodes CDR1 MNHEY and CDR2 SVGAGI. V was pared by 6 bases and J by 0 bases, with 12 bases between. DNA of the CDR3: TGTGCCAGCAGCAGCGGGACGGTTAGCAATCAGCCCCAGCATTTT. Amino acid sequence: CASSSGTVSNQPQHF.

The gene calls are TRBV4-3 and TRBJ2-1; tentatively, D is TRBD1 (7 bases). CDR3 length: 15 amino acids. CDR1 LGHNA and CDR2 YSLEER come from the germline V gene. V was trimmed by 3 bases and J by 6 bases, leaving 15 bases between them. The CDR3 coding sequence is TGCGCCAGCAGCCATGCAGACAGGGACTCCAATGAGCAGTTCTTC. This codes for CASSHADRDSNEQFF.

J is TRBJ2-3 and V is TRBV27; maybe TRBD2 (5 bases). The CDR3 contains 15 residues. Trimming shortened V by 4 bases and J by 1 base, and 12 bases separated the two germline ends. From germline, CDR1 is MNHEY and CDR2 SMNVEV (reference sequence). The CDR3 region has the DNA TGTGCCAGCAGTTCTCCCCCCGGGGGCACAGATACGCAGTATTTT. Residues: CASSSPPGGTDTQYF.

The CDR3 region is CASGPRGSSTGELFF. The CDR3 DNA is TGTGCCAGCGGACCGCGGGGTTCTAGCACCGGGGAGCTGTTTTTT. The V and J genes are TRBV25-1 and TRBJ2-2; maybe TRBD2 (6 bases). Germline assignment: CDR1 MGHDK and CDR2 SYGVNS. This CDR3 comprises 15 residues. V lost 8 bases to trimming and J lost 4 bases, with 17 bases between them. The whole variable domain, remainder taken from reference TRBV25-1 and TRBJ2-2, is EADIYQTPRYLVIGTGKKITLECSQTMGHDKMYWYQQDPGMELHLIHYSYGVNSTEKGDLSSESTVSRIRTEHFPLTLESARPSHTSQYLCASGPRGSSTGELFFGEGSRLTVL.

The gene calls are TRBV7-9 and TRBJ2-1, with D hard to call. CDR1 and CDR2 from the germline V gene are SEHNR and FQNEAQ (reference sequence). V shed 1 base and J shed 7 bases, with 11 bases lying between them. This CDR3 comprises 14 residues. The CDR3 coding sequence is TGTGCCAGCAGCTTAGAGAGGTTGAGGAATGAGCAGTTCTTC. It specifies CASSLERLRNEQFF.

The chain carries TRBV27 and TRBJ2-2; D call uncertain. V was clipped by 2 bases and J by 8 bases, with 12 bases between them. Germline V CDR1 and CDR2: MNHEY, SMNVEV (reference sequence). The CDR3 extends over 14 amino acids. The CDR3 reads CASSLQRSSGELFF. The CDR3 bases are TGTGCCAGCAGTTTACAGAGGAGCAGTGGGGAGCTGTTTTTT.

This clone was detected only once. The chain joins TRBV25-1 to TRBJ2-3, with 7 bases aligning to TRBD2. The V gene end was trimmed by 6 bases and the J gene end by 2 bases; junction bases not matched to a gene: 11. There are 16 residues in the CDR3. Per germline, CDR1 MGHDK and CDR2 SYGVNS. CDR3 bases: TGTGCCAGCAGCGGGACTCAGGGAGGGAACACAGATACGCAGTATTTT. This codes for CASSGTQGGNTDTQYF.

V gene TRBV18 combines with J gene TRBJ2-7, with 7 bases that match TRBD1. Unmatched junction bases numbered 4, after V lost 5 bases and J lost 0 bases. The CDR3 is made up of 14 amino acids. Germline V gene data show CDR1 as KGHSH and CDR2 as LQKENI. This chain's CDR3 is CASSAGQASYEQYF. CDR3 nucleotides: TGTGCCAGCTCAGCCGGACAGGCCTCCTACGAGCAGTACTTC.

V gene TRBV13 combines with J gene TRBJ2-1, with 11 bases matching TRBD2. The CDR3 extends over 15 amino acids. The V gene's germline CDR1 is PRHDT and CDR2 FYEKMQ (reference sequence). V shed 2 bases and J 8 bases; nucleotides not matched to a gene: 5. This CDR3 reads CASSLKLAGADEQFF. The CDR3 DNA reads TGTGCCAGCAGCTTAAAACTAGCGGGAGCGGATGAGCAGTTCTTC. Together with reference TRBV13 and TRBJ2-1, the CDR3 gives the full variable domain: AAGVIQSPRHLIKEKRETATLKCYPIPRHDTVYWYQQGPGQDPQFLISFYEKMQSDKGSIPDRFSAQQFSDYHSELNMSSLELGDSALYFCASSLKLAGADEQFFGPGTRLTVL.

This chain links TRBV28 with TRBJ1-2, with D uncertain. The CDR3 contains 13 residues. The V and J ends lost 2 bases and 4 bases respectively, with 8 bases between them. Germline V CDR1 and CDR2: MDHEN, SYDVKM. CDR3 in amino acids: CASSLQVPYGYTF. DNA of the CDR3: TGTGCCAGCAGTTTACAGGTCCCCTATGGCTACACCTTC.

This clone was detected once. The V gene is TRBV5-5, the J gene TRBJ1-2, with 9 nucleotides matching TRBD1. The germline gives CDR1 SGHKS, CDR2 YYEKEE (reference sequence). The V segment lost 4 bases and the J segment 6 bases; nucleotides outside the gene matches: 10. This CDR3 is built from 15 residues. DNA of the CDR3: TGTGCCAGCAGCCATGATTTGACAGGGGGGCATGGCTACACCTTC. Protein: CASSHDLTGGHGYTF. Complete variable domain (other parts from reference TRBV5-5 and TRBJ1-2): DAGVTQSPTHLIKTRGQQVTLRCSPISGHKSVSWYQQVLGQGPQFIFQYYEKEERGRGNFPDRFSARQFPNYSSELNVNALLLGDSALYLCASSHDLTGGHGYTFGSGTRLTVV.

CDR3: CSVLPVRQSPVYGYTF. In DNA form, the CDR3 reads TGCAGCGTCCTCCCAGTAAGACAGTCCCCCGTCTATGGCTACACCTTC. The rearrangement uses TRBV29-1 and TRBJ1-2; D possibly corresponds to TRBD1 (5 bases). The CDR3 runs 16 residues. V was shortened by 6 bases and J by 4 bases, with 24 bases between the two germline ends. Germline values: CDR1 SQVTM, CDR2 ANQGSEA. Combining the CDR3 with reference TRBV29-1 and TRBJ1-2 gives the whole variable domain SAVISQKPSRDICQRGTSLTIQCQVDSQVTMMFWYRQQPGQSLTLIATANQGSEATYESGFVIDKFPISRPNLTFSTLTVSNMSPEDSSIYLCSVLPVRQSPVYGYTFGSGTRLTVV.

The chain uses TRBV7-9 and TRBJ2-7; 8 bases match TRBD2. The V and J ends lost 3 bases and 2 bases, in that order; junction bases with no gene match: 15. The CDR3 is made up of 18 amino acids. CDR1 and CDR2 from the germline V gene are SEHNR and FQNEAQ (reference sequence). CDR3 residues: CASSLDYGRGLVAYEQYF. The CDR3 nucleotides are TGTGCCAGCAGCTTGGACTACGGGAGGGGACTAGTGGCCTACGAGCAGTACTTC.

The chain has TRBV27 and TRBJ2-2, with 10 bases fitting TRBD2. The CDR3 length is 14 residues. Trimming cost V 4 bases and J 4 bases; bases outside gene matches: 0. The V gene's germline CDR1 is MNHEY and CDR2 SMNVEV (reference sequence). In DNA, the CDR3 is TGTGCCAGCAGTTGGACTAGCGGCACCGGGGAGCTGTTTTTT. It specifies CASSWTSGTGELFF.

The chain is built from TRBV6-1 and TRBJ2-2, with D perhaps TRBD2 (6 bases). The CDR3 contains 13 residues. The V and J ends lost 10 bases and 5 bases respectively, with 14 bases between them. Looked up from germline, CDR1 is MNHNS and CDR2 is SASEGT. The CDR3 is CATTEGRTGELFF. For the CDR3, the DNA is TGTGCCACCACGGAGGGAAGGACCGGGGAGCTGTTTTTT.

The J gene is TRBJ2-1, the V gene TRBV5-1; no reliable D call. Per germline, CDR1 SGHRS and CDR2 YFSETQ. The CDR3 is made up of 17 amino acids. V was trimmed by 3 bases and J by 4 bases, leaving 20 bases between them. The CDR3 nucleotides are TGCGCCAGCAGCTCACCCCTTATTAGACTGGAGTACAATGAGCAGTTCTTC. Protein: CASSSPLIRLEYNEQFF.

V gene TRBV11-2 combines with J gene TRBJ2-2; 8 bases fit TRBD2. The CDR3 covers 16 residues. Germline CDR1 SGHAT, CDR2 FQNNGV. V lost 3 bases to trimming and J lost 3 bases; unmatched junction nucleotides: 6. The CDR3: CASSFSLAGYTGELFF. CDR3 sequence (DNA): TGTGCCAGCAGCTTTTCCCTAGCGGGTTACACCGGGGAGCTGTTTTTT.

The chain uses TRBV9 and TRBJ2-5, with a possible D match to TRBD2 (5 bases). The CDR3 runs 12 residues. V shed 0 bases and J shed 9 bases, with 9 bases lying between them. Germline-derived CDR1 and CDR2 are SGDLS and YYNGEE. CDR3: CASSVGTGAQYF. The CDR3 DNA is TGTGCCAGCAGCGTAGGCACCGGGGCCCAGTACTTC. Combining the CDR3 with reference TRBV9 and TRBJ2-5 gives the whole variable domain DSGVTQTPKHLITATGQRVTLRCSPRSGDLSVYWYQQSLDQGLQFLIQYYNGEERAKGNILERFSAQQFPDLHSELNLSSLELGDSALYFCASSVGTGAQYFGPGTRLLVL.